This is a list of T cell receptor beta chains from one sample in a study of a mutant IDH1 vaccine in newly diagnosed glioma. Sequenced by immunoSEQ multiplex PCR; TCRdb stores in-frame clones only, minus some. The sample comprises around 40,000 clones, 82% of which are singletons, and approximately 18% rests with the top ten. These receptors' antigens are unknown. The specimen comprised PBMCs, sampled from a glioma patient whose treatment included an IDH1 peptide vaccine. All receptors come from a man in his late teens or twenties with glioma. Some clones in this sample may be carry-over from other donors' samples. CDR3s include the opening cysteine and the closing phenylalanine or tryptophan. D genes are given only for firm matches. A row's size may be missing; if present it is once, few, many or a size class.

j_call: TRBJ2-7
v_call: TRBV2
d_call: TRBD1
clone_size: -
cdr3_length: 13
cdr3_nt: TGTGCCAACGGACGGACAGGGCTCAGCGAGCAGTACTTC
cdr3_aa: CANGRTGLSEQYF

j_call: TRBJ2-7
v_call: TRBV10-2
d_call: TRBD1
clone_size: -
cdr3_length: 14
cdr3_nt: TGCGCCAGCAGTCAACTGGACAGGTCCTACGAGCAGTACTTC
cdr3_aa: CASSQLDRSYEQYF

j_call: TRBJ2-1
v_call: TRBV14
d_call: -
clone_size: -
cdr3_length: 13
cdr3_nt: TGTGCCAGCAGACAACAGGGATACAATGAGCAGTTCTTC
cdr3_aa: CASRQQGYNEQFF

j_call: TRBJ2-2
v_call: TRBV28
d_call: -
clone_size: -
cdr3_length: 15
cdr3_nt: TGTGCCAGCAGTTTAGGACAGAGGAACACCGGGGAGCTGTTTTTT
cdr3_aa: CASSLGQRNTGELFF

j_call: TRBJ2-7
v_call: TRBV7-7
d_call: -
clone_size: medium-sized
cdr3_length: 13
cdr3_nt: TGTGCTAGCAGCTTAGCCCCGTACTACGAGCAGTACTTC
cdr3_aa: CASSLAPYYEQYF

j_call: TRBJ2-7
v_call: TRBV28
d_call: TRBD2
clone_size: -
cdr3_length: 19
cdr3_nt: TGTGCCAGCAGTTTTACCCATCTCGGAGGGCTAGCGGATCCCTACGAGCAGTACTTC
cdr3_aa: CASSFTHLGGLADPYEQYF

j_call: TRBJ2-1
v_call: TRBV5-1
d_call: -
clone_size: -
cdr3_length: 13
cdr3_nt: TGCGCCAGCAGCTTAAGTAAGTTCAATGAGCAGTTCTTC
cdr3_aa: CASSLSKFNEQFF

j_call: TRBJ1-1
v_call: TRBV4-1
d_call: -
clone_size: -
cdr3_length: 14
cdr3_nt: TGCGCCAGCAGCCAAGCTTCGGGGGGGACTGAAGCTTTCTTT
cdr3_aa: CASSQASGGTEAFF

j_call: TRBJ1-5
v_call: TRBV7-2
d_call: -
clone_size: -
cdr3_length: 12
cdr3_nt: TGTGCCAGCAGCTTAGCAGGAAGGCCCCAGCATTTT
cdr3_aa: CASSLAGRPQHF

j_call: TRBJ1-4
v_call: TRBV6-5
d_call: -
clone_size: -
cdr3_length: 15
cdr3_nt: TGTGCCAGCAACTTACATCGGGACGGAGGGCGAAAACTGTTTTTT
cdr3_aa: CASNLHRDGGRKLFF

j_call: TRBJ2-7
v_call: TRBV6-5
d_call: TRBD1
clone_size: -
cdr3_length: 15
cdr3_nt: TGTGCCAGCAGTTACGCCGGGACAGGGTCCTACGAGCAGTACTTC
cdr3_aa: CASSYAGTGSYEQYF

j_call: TRBJ2-1
v_call: TRBV6-5
d_call: TRBD2
clone_size: -
cdr3_length: 16
cdr3_nt: TGTGCCAGCAGTTACTCGACTAGCGGGAGAGCGGATGGGCAGTTCTTC
cdr3_aa: CASSYSTSGRADGQFF

j_call: TRBJ1-2
v_call: TRBV10-3
d_call: -
clone_size: -
cdr3_length: 12
cdr3_nt: TGTGCCACCCTCCTACAGGGCTATGGCTACACCTTC
cdr3_aa: CATLLQGYGYTF

j_call: TRBJ2-3
v_call: TRBV5-1
d_call: -
clone_size: once
cdr3_length: 16
cdr3_nt: TGCGCCAGCAGCTTGATTTCCACCCGTGCCACAGATACGCAGTATTTT
cdr3_aa: CASSLISTRATDTQYF

j_call: TRBJ2-7
v_call: TRBV5-6
d_call: -
clone_size: -
cdr3_length: 12
cdr3_nt: TGTGCCAGCAGCTTGCGGTACTACGAGCAGTACTTC
cdr3_aa: CASSLRYYEQYF

j_call: TRBJ2-7
v_call: TRBV9
d_call: TRBD1
clone_size: few
cdr3_length: 14
cdr3_nt: TGTGCCAGCAGCCCCCGGGACAGATCCGGCGAGCAGTACTTC
cdr3_aa: CASSPRDRSGEQYF

j_call: TRBJ1-2
v_call: TRBV12-5
d_call: -
clone_size: -
cdr3_length: 13
cdr3_nt: TGTGCTAGTGGTTTTCCTCAGAACTATGGCTACACCTTC
cdr3_aa: CASGFPQNYGYTF